The TCR beta chain under discussion was sequenced for a study of cytomegalovirus exposure and HLA in healthy donors. Study overall: A previous analysis identified 95 million to 140 million unique TCR beta sequences derived from approximately 190 million T cells.

Study results and caveats: On later analysis, the bulk of CMV-associated TCR beta chains appeared to be HLA-restricted. Listed as cytomegalovirus-associated were 170 or so TCR beta chains.

Trimming removed 6 bases from V and 3 bases from J, with 9 bases in between. Per germline, CDR1 KGHSH and CDR2 LQKENI. This CDR3 is 12 amino acids long. 13 Jbeta primers and 60 Vbeta primers were used for the PCR. Method: immunoSEQ multiplex PCR; TCRdb's copy keeps in-frame clones and lacks some. The sample holds about 90,000 clones, about 81% seen once. To note about this clone: Its target is unknown.

The chain has TRBV18 and TRBJ2-7; D call uncertain. The receptor was derived from a man between 18 and 29 years old in good health and CMV-seronegative. Sequencing input: PBMCs. In nucleotides, the CDR3 is TGTGCCAGCTCCCACGGTCACTACGAGCAGTACTTC. Protein product: CASSHGHYEQYF.